These 21 T cell receptor beta chains originate from one sample sequenced in a study of blood T cells in healthy people across ages. Combining a sample-barcoded 5' primer with a J-beta primer mix, a second PCR ran for about 6 to 11 cycles. TCRdb used MiXCR to reprocess the 5' RACE reads, holding one entry per CDR3 protein. The sample shows about 1.8 million distinct CDR3 sequences, around half of them seen only once. The sequenced sample consisted of blood. These TCRs come from a woman aged 40 to 50 in good health.

The chain joins TRBV7-2 to TRBJ1-2, with TRBD1 matching 7 bases. J was trimmed by 6 bases and V by 4 bases; bases with no gene match: 8. The CDR3 length is 14 residues. Germline V gene data show CDR1 as SGHTA and CDR2 as FQGNSA. The CDR3 DNA reads as TGTGCCAGCAGCTGGACCGGGACAGATGATGGCTACACCTTC. Translated: CASSWTGTDDGYTF.

This chain links TRBV20-1 with TRBJ1-2; 9 positions agree with TRBD1. The CDR3 loop spans 14 amino acids. The V and J ends lost 0 bases and 8 bases, in that order; junction bases with no gene match: 7. Germline V CDR1 and CDR2: DFQATT, SNEGSKA (reference sequence). The CDR3 nucleotides are TGCAGTGCTAGAGATTTAGGAACAGGGGGCGGCTACACCTTC. Amino acids: CSARDLGTGGGYTF.

The gene calls are TRBV10-3 and TRBJ1-2, with a possible D match to TRBD1 (5 bases). The CDR3 has 14 amino acids. With 0 bases removed from V and 4 bases from J, the gap between germline ends came to 9 bases. Germline CDR1 and CDR2: ENHRY and SYGVKD. This chain's CDR3 is CAISESGARYGYTF. As DNA, the CDR3 is TGTGCCATCAGTGAGTCCGGGGCTCGCTATGGCTACACCTTC.

A few counts support this clonotype. This chain connects TRBV18 to TRBJ2-7; D perhaps matches TRBD1 (5 bases). CDR3 length: 16 amino acids. The V end was cut by 1 base, the J end by 5 bases, with 18 bases between. Germline CDR1 and CDR2: KGHSH and LQKENI. The CDR3, as DNA: TGTGCCAGCTCACCACGTGGAAGCCGTTTAGGGGACGAGCAGTACTTC. Its protein is CASSPRGSRLGDEQYF.

The sample holds a few counts of this clonotype. The genes are TRBV5-1 and TRBJ2-7; D possibly matches TRBD1 or TRBD2 (5 bases each). This CDR3 is built from 15 residues. Trimming removed 3 bases from V and 2 bases from J, with 15 bases in between. Germline lookup yields CDR1 SGHRS and CDR2 YFSETQ. CDR3 amino acids: CASSWDGSSAYEQYF. DNA of the CDR3: TGCGCCAGCAGCTGGGACGGGTCGAGTGCCTACGAGCAGTACTTC.

The count of this clonotype is one. The chain carries TRBV24-1 and TRBJ2-1; TRBD1 is a possible D gene (6 bases). The V end was cut by 5 bases, the J end by 2 bases, with 15 bases between. Germline V CDR1 and CDR2: KGHDR, SFDVKD. The CDR3 length is 16 residues. As DNA, the CDR3 is TGTGCCACCAGTGCCGGGTATGGGGGCACCTACAATGAGCAGTTCTTC. The encoded protein is CATSAGYGGTYNEQFF.

This clonotype was seen only a few times. The chain uses TRBV5-1 and TRBJ2-1; tentatively, D is TRBD2 (5 bases). Trimming cost V 0 bases and J 4 bases, with 17 bases left between them. In germline, CDR1 is SGHRS, CDR2 YFSETQ. The CDR3 sequence is 17 residues long. The CDR3 nucleotides are TGCGCCAGCAGCTTGGGAGGAGGTACAGTGATATACAATGAGCAGTTCTTC. It yields the protein CASSLGGGTVIYNEQFF.

V gene TRBV20-1 combines with J gene TRBJ1-1, with D hard to call. CDR3 size: 13 residues. Between the trimmed V and J ends, which lost 5 bases and 5 bases, there was a span of 15 bases. Per germline, CDR1 DFQATT and CDR2 SNEGSKA (reference sequence). CDR3 in amino acids: CSAYDPQRTEAFF. In DNA, the CDR3 is TGCAGTGCTTATGACCCCCAAAGGACTGAAGCTTTCTTT.

This clonotype showed up just a few times. V usage is TRBV6-1 and J usage is TRBJ1-2; D is uncertain. The V gene lost 0 bases and the J gene lost 8 bases, with 19 bases spanning the gap. CDR1 is MNHNS and CDR2 is SASEGT in the germline V gene. This CDR3 is 16 amino acids long. Written as DNA, the CDR3 is TGTGCCAGCAGTGAAGCGCAAGATGCAGAGTTGTGGGGCTACACCTTC. It yields the protein CASSEAQDAELWGYTF.

This sequence joins TRBV6-5 and TRBJ2-1; D call uncertain. V lost 4 bases and J lost 1, with 20 bases in between. Germline V gene data show CDR1 as MNHEY and CDR2 as SVGAGI. The CDR3 loop spans 18 amino acids. Here the CDR3 reads CASSWYPSGFESYNEQFF. The DNA of the CDR3 is TGTGCCAGCAGTTGGTATCCCTCTGGGTTCGAGTCCTACAATGAGCAGTTCTTC.

V usage is TRBV27 and J usage is TRBJ2-3; 8 bases map to TRBD2. There are 16 residues in the CDR3. V lost 0 bases to trimming and J lost 2 bases; unmatched junction nucleotides: 4. Germline CDR1 reads MNHEY; CDR2 reads SMNVEV (reference sequence). CDR3 amino acids: CASSLSAGVITDTQYF. The DNA for the CDR3 is TGTGCCAGCAGTTTATCAGCGGGGGTTATCACAGATACGCAGTATTTT.

The chain combines TRBV7-9 with TRBJ2-6; maybe TRBD1 (8 bases). The CDR3 consists of 17 residues. Trimming left V 7 bases short and J 2 bases short, with 18 bases between. Looked up from germline, CDR1 is SEHNR and CDR2 is FQNEAQ (reference sequence). CDR3 protein: CASISTGEGAGANVLTF. The CDR3 nucleotides are TGTGCCAGCATCTCGACAGGGGAGGGAGCTGGGGCCAACGTCCTGACTTTC.

The gene calls are TRBV7-2 and TRBJ1-6; D not certain. Germline CDR1 SGHTA, CDR2 FQGNSA. V was cut by 1 base and J by 8 bases, with 9 bases left in between. This CDR3 is 14 amino acids long. In DNA, the CDR3 is TGTGCCAGCAGCTTAGTAGGGTTGGATTCACCCCTCCACTTT. The encoded protein is CASSLVGLDSPLHF.

V and J are TRBV6-2 or TRBV6-3 and TRBJ2-3; D not resolved. Germline CDR1 is MNHEY and CDR2 is SVGEGT. With 2 bases removed from V and 2 bases from J, the gap between germline ends came to 14 bases. This CDR3 comprises 16 residues. This chain's CDR3 is CASSYERGLVTDTQYF. CDR3 coding DNA: TGTGCCAGCAGTTACGAGCGAGGTTTGGTCACAGATACGCAGTATTTT.

This clonotype was seen a handful of times. This chain links TRBV10-3 with TRBJ2-3; 10 bases line up with TRBD1. The germline V gene encodes CDR1 ENHRY and CDR2 SYGVKD. Unmatched junction bases numbered 2, after V lost 8 bases and J lost 3 bases. This CDR3 contains 13 residues. CDR3 protein: CAIGTGVTDTQYF. CDR3 coding DNA: TGTGCCATCGGGACAGGGGTAACAGATACGCAGTATTTT.

This chain connects TRBV6-5 to TRBJ2-5; 8 bases are shared with TRBD1. The DNA end is a closer match to TRBJ2-7, so the J assignment may be wrong. There are 14 residues in the CDR3. CDR1 is MNHEY and CDR2 is SVGAGI in the germline V gene. Here the CDR3 reads CASRMTTGADEQYF. The CDR3 bases are TGTGCCAGCAGAATGACGACAGGGGCCGACGAGCAGTACTTC.

In this sample, this clonotype turned up many times. The chain carries TRBV29-1 and TRBJ2-3; TRBD1 might be the D (6 bases). V lost 7 bases and J lost 1, with 9 bases in between. Per germline, CDR1 SQVTM and CDR2 ANQGSEA. This CDR3 is built from 12 residues. The CDR3 is CSGEGGTDTQYF. Here the CDR3 DNA reads TGCAGCGGTGAGGGGGGCACAGATACGCAGTATTTT.

The rearrangement joins TRBV5-1 to TRBJ2-7; 11 nucleotides agree with TRBD2. The CDR3 has 15 residues. The V segment lost 3 bases and the J segment 1 base; nucleotides outside the gene matches: 3. Germline V CDR1 and CDR2: SGHRS, YFSETQ. DNA of the CDR3: TGCGCCAGCAGCTGGGGGACTAGCGGATCCTACGAGCAGTACTTC. As protein: CASSWGTSGSYEQYF. The complete variable domain, with remaining parts taken from reference TRBV5-1 and TRBJ2-7, reads KAGVTQTPRYLIKTRGQQVTLSCSPISGHRSVSWYQQTPGQGLQFLFEYFSETQRNKGNFPGRFSGRQFSNSRSEMNVSTLELGDSALYLCASSWGTSGSYEQYFGPGTRLTVT.

There are a few counts of this clonotype. This chain joins TRBV5-5 and TRBJ2-1; D not resolved. The end of the DNA fits TRBJ2-7 better, so the J call may be wrong. Per germline, CDR1 SGHKS and CDR2 YYEKEE (reference sequence). The CDR3 runs 14 residues. The CDR3 spells CASSRDTSYNEQYF. DNA of the CDR3: TGTGCCAGCAGCCGCGACACTTCCTACAATGAGCAGTACTTC.

The CDR3 nucleotides are TGCGCCAGCAGCCAAGTGGTCGGGGGGGTGAGCAATGAGCAGTTCTTC. Translated, it gives CASSQVVGGVSNEQFF. The rearrangement links TRBV4-1 to TRBJ2-1; TRBD2 matches at 8 bases. This CDR3 contains 16 residues. The V segment lost 1 base and the J segment 6 bases; nucleotides outside the gene matches: 8. The V gene's germline CDR1 is MGHRA and CDR2 YSYEKL.

V usage is TRBV7-2 and J usage is TRBJ1-1; 8 nucleotides line up with TRBD1. The CDR3 runs to 15 residues. Trimming cost V 4 bases and J 1 base; bases outside gene matches: 5. The germline V gene has CDR1 SGHTA and CDR2 FQGNSA. DNA of the CDR3: TGTGCCAGCAGCTCCCGGGACAGGCGGAACACTGAAGCTTTCTTT. As protein: CASSSRDRRNTEAFF. Combining the CDR3 with reference TRBV7-2 and TRBJ1-1 gives the whole variable domain GAGVSQSPSNKVTEKGKDVELRCDPISGHTALYWYRQSLGQGLEFLIYFQGNSAPDKSGLPSDRFSAERTGGSVSTLTIQRTQQEDSAVYLCASSSRDRRNTEAFFGQGTRLTVV.